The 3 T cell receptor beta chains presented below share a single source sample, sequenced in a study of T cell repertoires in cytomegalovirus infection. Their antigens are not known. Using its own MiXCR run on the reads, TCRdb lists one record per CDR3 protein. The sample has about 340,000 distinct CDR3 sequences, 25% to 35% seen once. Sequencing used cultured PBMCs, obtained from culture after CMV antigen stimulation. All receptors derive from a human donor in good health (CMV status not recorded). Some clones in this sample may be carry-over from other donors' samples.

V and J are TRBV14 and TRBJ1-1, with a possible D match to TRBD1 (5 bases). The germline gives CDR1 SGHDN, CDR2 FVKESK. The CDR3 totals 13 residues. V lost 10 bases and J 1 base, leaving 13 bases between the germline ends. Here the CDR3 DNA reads TGTGCCATCCGGGGGTCGGGGAACACTGAAGCTTTCTTT. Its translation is CAIRGSGNTEAFF.

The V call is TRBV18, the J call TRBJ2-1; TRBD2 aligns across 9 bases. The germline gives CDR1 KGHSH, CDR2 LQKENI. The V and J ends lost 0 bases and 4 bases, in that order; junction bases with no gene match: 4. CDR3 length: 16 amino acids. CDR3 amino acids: CASSPPGTSRYNEQFF. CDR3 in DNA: TGTGCCAGCTCACCACCCGGGACTAGCAGGTACAATGAGCAGTTCTTC.

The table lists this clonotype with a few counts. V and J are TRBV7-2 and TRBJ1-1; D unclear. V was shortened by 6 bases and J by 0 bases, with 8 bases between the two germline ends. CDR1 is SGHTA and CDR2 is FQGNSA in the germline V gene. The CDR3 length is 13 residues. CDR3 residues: CASRAGMNTEAFF. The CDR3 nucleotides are TGTGCCAGCAGAGCTGGGATGAACACTGAAGCTTTCTTT.